This TCR beta chain was sequenced during a study of CXCR3-negative and CXCR3-positive naive CD8 T cells. Preparation of TRB cDNA libraries relied on 5' RACE carrying UMI labels. TCRdb re-analyzed the 5' RACE reads; it lists each CDR3 protein once, without DNA. The table for this sample gives tens of thousands of distinct CDR3 sequences. Identification of naive CD8+ T cells rested on CD45RO-CCR7+CD27+CD95- status. In germline, CDR1 is MNHNY, CDR2 SVGAGI (reference sequence). The CDR3 contains 12 residues. In the case of this clonotype: Its antigen is unknown.

Notes on the study in general: Naive cells that were CXCR3-positive had more hydrophobic TRB CDR3s (compared with CXCR3-negative naive cells). For memory CD8+ cells diversity was much lower, but both naive subsets had comparably high diversity. Naive CXCR3-negative and CXCR3-positive cells had similar TRBV-TRBJ usage; memory differed.

The origin of this receptor is a human donor in good health. Some clones in this sample may be carry-over from other donors' samples. The chain joins TRBV6-6 to TRBJ1-5; TCRdb names TRBD1, which stays unverified in the absence of DNA. The sequenced material came from naive CXCR3+ CD8+ T cells from blood. Stated subset: CD45RO-CCR7+CD27+CD95- naive CD8+ T cells expressing CXCR3 (TNR3+). The CDR3 loop is CASIPQGQPQHF.